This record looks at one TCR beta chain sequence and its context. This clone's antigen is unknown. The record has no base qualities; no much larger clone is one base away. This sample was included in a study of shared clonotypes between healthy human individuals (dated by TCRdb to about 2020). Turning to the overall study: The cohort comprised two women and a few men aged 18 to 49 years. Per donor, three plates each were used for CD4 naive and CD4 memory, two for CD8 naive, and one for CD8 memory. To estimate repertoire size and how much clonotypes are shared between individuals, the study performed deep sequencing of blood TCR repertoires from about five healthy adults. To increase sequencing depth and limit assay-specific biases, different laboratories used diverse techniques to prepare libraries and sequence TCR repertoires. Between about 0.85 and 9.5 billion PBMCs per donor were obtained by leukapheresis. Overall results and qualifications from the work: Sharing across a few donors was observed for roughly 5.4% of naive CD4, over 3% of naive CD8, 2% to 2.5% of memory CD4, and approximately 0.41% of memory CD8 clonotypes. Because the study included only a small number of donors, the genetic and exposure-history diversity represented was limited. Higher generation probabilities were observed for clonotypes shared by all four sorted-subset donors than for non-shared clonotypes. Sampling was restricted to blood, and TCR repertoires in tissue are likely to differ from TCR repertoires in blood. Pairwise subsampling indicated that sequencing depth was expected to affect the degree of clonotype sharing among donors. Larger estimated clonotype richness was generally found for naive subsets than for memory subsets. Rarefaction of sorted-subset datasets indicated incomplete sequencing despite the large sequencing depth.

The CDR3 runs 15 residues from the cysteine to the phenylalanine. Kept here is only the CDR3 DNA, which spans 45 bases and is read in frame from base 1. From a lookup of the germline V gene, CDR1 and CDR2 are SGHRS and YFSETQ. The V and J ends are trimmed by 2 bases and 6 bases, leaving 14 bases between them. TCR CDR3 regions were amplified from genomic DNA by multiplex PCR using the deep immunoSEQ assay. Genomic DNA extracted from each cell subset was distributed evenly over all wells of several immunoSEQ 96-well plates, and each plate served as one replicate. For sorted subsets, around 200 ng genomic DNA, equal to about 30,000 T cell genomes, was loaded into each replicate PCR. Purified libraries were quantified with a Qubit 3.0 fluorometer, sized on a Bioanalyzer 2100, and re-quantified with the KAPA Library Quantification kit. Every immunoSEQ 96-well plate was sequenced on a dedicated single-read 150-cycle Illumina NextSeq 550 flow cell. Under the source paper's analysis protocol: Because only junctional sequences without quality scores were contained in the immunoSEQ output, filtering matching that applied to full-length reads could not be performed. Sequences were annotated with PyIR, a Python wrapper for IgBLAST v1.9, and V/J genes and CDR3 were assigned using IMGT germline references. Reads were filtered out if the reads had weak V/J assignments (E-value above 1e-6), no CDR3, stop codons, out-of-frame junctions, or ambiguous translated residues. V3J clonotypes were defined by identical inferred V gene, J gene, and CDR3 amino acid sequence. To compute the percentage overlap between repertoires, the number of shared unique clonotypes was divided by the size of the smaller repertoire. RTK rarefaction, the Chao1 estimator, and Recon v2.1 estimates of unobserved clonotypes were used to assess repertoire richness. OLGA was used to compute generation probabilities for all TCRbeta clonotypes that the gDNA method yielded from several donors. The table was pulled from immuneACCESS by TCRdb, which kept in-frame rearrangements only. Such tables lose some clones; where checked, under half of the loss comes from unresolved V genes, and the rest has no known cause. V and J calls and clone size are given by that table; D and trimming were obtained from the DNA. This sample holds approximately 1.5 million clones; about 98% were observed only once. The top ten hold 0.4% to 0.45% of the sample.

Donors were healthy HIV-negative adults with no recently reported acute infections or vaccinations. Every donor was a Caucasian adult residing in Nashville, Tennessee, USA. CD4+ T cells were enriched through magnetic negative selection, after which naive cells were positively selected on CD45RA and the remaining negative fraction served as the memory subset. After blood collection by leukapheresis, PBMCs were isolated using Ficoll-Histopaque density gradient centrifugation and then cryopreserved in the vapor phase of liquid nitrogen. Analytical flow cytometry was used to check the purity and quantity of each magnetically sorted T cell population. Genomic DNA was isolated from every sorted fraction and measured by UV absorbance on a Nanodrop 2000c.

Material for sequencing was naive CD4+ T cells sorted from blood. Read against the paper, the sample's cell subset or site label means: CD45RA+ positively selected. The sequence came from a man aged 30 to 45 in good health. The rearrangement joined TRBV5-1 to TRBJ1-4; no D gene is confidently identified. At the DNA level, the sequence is TGCGCCAGCAGCTTCCCATACCCAGGAGATGAAAAACTGTTTTTT. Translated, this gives CASSFPYPGDEKLFF.